A single sample gave rise to the 22 T cell receptor beta chains below, sequenced in a study of T-cell reconstitution after alpha-beta-depleted transplantation in children (dated by TCRdb to the mid-2010s). The library was built by means of PCR. TCRdb records Illumina HiSeq 2500 as the sequencer. To normalize quantification of the TCRbeta repertoire, the TCR libraries were built with molecular barcoding that relied on unique molecular identifiers. In-frame beta chains were kept once TCRdb had trimmed the public reads at Q25 with fastp and called clones with MiXCR. Rows are unified per CDR3 protein, each entry keeping the most common DNA and genes. The sample table lists 400,000 to 500,000 distinct CDR3 sequences, roughly a tenth of them with a count of one. Roughly 5.5% of the sample comes from the top ten. The sample consisted of PBMCs from the stem cell graft donor, taken from the stem cell graft. These receptors originate from a human donor who donated a stem cell graft to a child with acute myeloid leukemia.

This clonotype was detected only a few times. The genes are TRBV5-8 and TRBJ1-5, with a weak D call TRBD1 (5 bases). Trimming removed 4 bases at V and 4 bases at J, with 21 bases between. CDR3 length equals 17 residues. Per the germline V gene, CDR1 is SGHTS and CDR2 is YDEGEE. CDR3 protein: CASSGRLPGGGNQPQHF. For the CDR3, the DNA is TGTGCCAGCAGCGGCCGACTCCCCGGGGGAGGTAATCAGCCCCAGCATTTT.

The chain combines TRBV19 with TRBJ1-5; D is uncertain. This CDR3 spans 17 amino acids. In germline, CDR1 is LNHDA, CDR2 SQIVND (reference sequence). The V and J ends lost 5 bases and 2 bases respectively, with 19 bases between them. The CDR3 DNA reads as TGTGCCAGTAGTGCCACGGAGGAATTGGGTGGCAATCAGCCCCAGCATTTT. Amino acid sequence: CASSATEELGGNQPQHF.

The sample holds many counts of this clonotype. The rearrangement uses TRBV18 and TRBJ2-1; possible D gene TRBD1, 5 bases. The CDR3 runs to 16 residues. From germline, CDR1 is KGHSH and CDR2 LQKENI. V lost 2 bases, J lost 7 bases, and 18 bases lay in between. This CDR3 is CASSPFERGRENEQFF. The CDR3 bases are TGTGCCAGCTCACCATTTGAAAGGGGAAGGGAAAATGAGCAGTTCTTC.

CDR3 sequence (DNA): TGTGCCAGCAGGGCCGGACCGAATTCCTACGAGCAGTACGTC. This gives the protein CASRAGPNSYEQYV. V gene TRBV6-1 combines with J gene TRBJ2-7; D remains unclear. Trimming left V 6 bases short and J 1 base short, with 13 bases between. Looked up from germline, CDR1 is MNHNS and CDR2 is SASEGT. The CDR3 is 14 residues long.

The gene calls are TRBV6-5 and TRBJ1-3, with D unclear. CDR1 and CDR2 from the germline V gene are MNHEY and SVGAGI. The CDR3 is made up of 15 amino acids. Trimming cost V 2 bases and J 11 bases, with 19 bases left between them. CDR3 DNA sequence: TGTGCCAGCAGTTACGATGCTCAGACTCGAACGGCCATATATTTT. Its translation is CASSYDAQTRTAIYF.

The chain joins TRBV20-1 to TRBJ2-1; weak D call: TRBD1 (6 bases). Germline lookup yields CDR1 DFQATT and CDR2 SNEGSKA (reference sequence). V lost 3 bases and J lost 8, with 17 bases in between. The CDR3 covers 14 residues. The CDR3 bases are TGCAGTGCTAGCGGCAGGGGATTTGGCCATGAGCAGTTCTTC. Protein: CSASGRGFGHEQFF.

The chain couples TRBV5-1 to TRBJ2-5, with 9 bases that match TRBD1. This CDR3 is built from 15 residues. V lost 8 bases to trimming and J lost 4 bases; unmatched junction nucleotides: 12. Per the germline V gene, CDR1 is SGHRS and CDR2 is YFSETQ. DNA for the CDR3: TGCGCCAGTAGCAGTGGACAGGGGATTATAGAGACCCAGTACTTC. Translating gives CASSSGQGIIETQYF.

The chain links TRBV12-3 or TRBV12-4 to TRBJ2-1, with 8 bases fitting TRBD2. With 8 bases clipped from V and 11 bases from J, the junction kept 11 bases outside the gene matches. This CDR3 spans 13 amino acids. CDR3 sequence (DNA): TGTGCCAGCCGAGTAACTAGCGGTGATAAGCAGTTCTTC. Its protein product is CASRVTSGDKQFF.

The chain has TRBV11-1 and TRBJ2-1, with 8 bases matching TRBD1. Germline assignment: CDR1 SGHAT and CDR2 FQDESV (reference sequence). With 6 bases clipped from V and 4 bases from J, the junction kept 17 bases outside the gene matches. The CDR3 length is 18 residues. The CDR3 DNA is TGTGCCAGCAGTAACATTTCAGGGGGGACAGGTCTGTACAATGAGCAGTTCTTC. Its protein is CASSNISGGTGLYNEQFF. The variable domain in full, completed from reference TRBV11-1 and TRBJ2-1, reads EAEVAQSPRYKITEKSQAVAFWCDPISGHATLYWYRQILGQGPELLVQFQDESVVDDSQLPKDRFSAERLKGVDSTLKIQPAELGDSAMYLCASSNISGGTGLYNEQFFGPGTRLTVL.

This clonotype was picked up many times. The V gene is TRBV7-9, the J gene TRBJ2-2, with 9 nucleotides matching TRBD2. CDR3 length: 17 amino acids. The ends lost 5 bases at V and 1 base at J; junction bases unmatched: 8. Germline V lookup: CDR1 SEHNR, CDR2 FQNEAQ (reference sequence). DNA of the CDR3: TGTGCCAGCAGCCCGTCCCTAGCGGGGAGGAACACCGGGGAGCTGTTTTTT. This encodes CASSPSLAGRNTGELFF.

The chain joins TRBV18 to TRBJ1-5, with 9 bases fitting TRBD1. Germline values: CDR1 KGHSH, CDR2 LQKENI. Unmatched junction bases numbered 6, after V lost 4 bases and J lost 5 bases. This CDR3 spans 15 amino acids. In DNA, the CDR3 is TGTGCCAGCTCACGGGAAACAGGGGGCCATCAGCCCCAGCATTTT. Protein: CASSRETGGHQPQHF.

This clonotype was seen a handful of times. This chain links TRBV6-5 with TRBJ2-7, with D perhaps assigned TRBD1 or TRBD2 (5 bases each). The ends were cut back, 6 bases at V and 7 bases at J, with 16 bases in the middle. The CDR3 totals 13 residues. CDR1 MNHEY and CDR2 SVGAGI come from the germline V gene. CDR3 coding DNA: TGTGCCAGCAGCCAACAGGTCACGGGAGAGCAGTACGTC. It translates to CASSQQVTGEQYV.

J is TRBJ2-1 and V is TRBV19, with D possibly called TRBD1 or TRBD2 (5 bases each). Trimming took off 3 bases at V and 7 bases at J, with 13 bases between the two ends. Germline CDR1 reads LNHDA; CDR2 reads SQIVND (reference sequence). There are 14 residues in the CDR3. The CDR3 coding sequence is TGTGCCAGTAGTATTGGGGGTCTACTGAATGAGCAGTTCTTC. Translated: CASSIGGLLNEQFF.

There are a few counts of this clonotype. The chain recombines TRBV19 with TRBJ2-3, with D possibly TRBD1 on 5 matching bases. This CDR3 has 13 amino acids. V gave up 4 bases and J gave up 5 bases, with 10 bases separating them. Germline CDR1 reads LNHDA; CDR2 reads SQIVND (reference sequence). The CDR3 reads CASSTPGKDTQYF. In DNA form, the CDR3 reads TGTGCCAGTAGTACGCCAGGGAAAGATACGCAGTATTTT.

Regarding this clonotype: A much larger clonotype is one base distant, so this may be a read error. J is TRBJ1-5 and V is TRBV2; 8 nucleotides match TRBD1. The CDR3 is 16 residues long. Germline loops: CDR1 SNHLY, CDR2 FYNNEI. The CDR3 coding sequence is TGTGACAGCAATGGCCAGGGGGCGGTCAGCAATCAGCCCCAGCATTTT. Translating it yields CDSNGQGAVSNQPQHF.

This clonotype has a handful of counts. This chain links TRBV10-2 with TRBJ2-5; D remains ambiguous. The germline gives CDR1 WSHSY, CDR2 SAAADI. This CDR3 region has 14 residues. Trimming left V 6 bases short and J 5 bases short, with 16 bases between. CDR3 loop: CASSERPPRETQYF. CDR3 bases: TGCGCCAGCAGCGAAAGACCCCCTAGGGAGACCCAGTACTTC.

This clonotype was recorded a few times. V usage is TRBV15 and J usage is TRBJ2-7; D unclear. Trimming took 0 bases from V and 2 from J, leaving 8 bases between them. Germline lookup yields CDR1 LNHNV and CDR2 YYDKDF (reference sequence). CDR3 length: 14 residues. The CDR3 sequence is CATSREGGTYEQYF. CDR3 DNA: TGTGCCACCAGCAGAGAAGGCGGAACCTACGAGCAGTACTTC.

The sample holds a few counts of this clonotype. This chain uses TRBV7-2 with TRBJ1-6; tentatively, D is TRBD1 (6 bases). V lost 5 bases, J lost 0 bases, and 14 bases lay in between. This CDR3 spans 17 amino acids. Per germline, CDR1 SGHTA and CDR2 FQGNSA. The CDR3 sequence: CASSDRGASSYNSPLHF. CDR3 coding DNA: TGTGCCAGCAGCGACCGGGGGGCCAGCTCCTATAATTCACCCCTCCACTTT.

DNA for the CDR3: TGTGCCTGCCCCCCGACGGGCGGGAGATACAATGAGCAGTTCTTC. It codes for CACPPTGGRYNEQFF. The rearrangement links TRBV30 to TRBJ2-1, with TRBD2 matching 7 bases. The V and J ends lost 6 bases and 4 bases, in that order; junction bases with no gene match: 12. Per the germline V gene, CDR1 is GTSNPN and CDR2 is SVGIG (reference sequence). This CDR3 has 15 amino acids. Supplemented by reference TRBV30 and TRBJ2-1, the full variable domain reads SQTIHQWPATLVQPVGSPLSLECTVEGTSNPNLYWYRQAAGRGLQLLFYSVGIGQISSEVPQNLSASRPQDRQFILSSKKLLLSDSGFYLCACPPTGGRYNEQFFGPGTRLTVL.

The rearrangement uses TRBV20-1 and TRBJ2-1, with 11 bases aligning to TRBD2. The CDR3 sequence is 16 residues long. V shed 5 bases, J shed 0 bases, and the junction held 6 bases outside the gene matches. CDR1 is DFQATT, CDR2 SNEGSKA, per germline (reference sequence). In DNA, the CDR3 is TGCAGTGCTTACGGACTAGCGGGCCCCTCCTACAATGAGCAGTTCTTC. It translates to CSAYGLAGPSYNEQFF.

At least ten counts were recorded for this clonotype. The chain combines TRBV7-3 with TRBJ2-2; 9 positions match TRBD2. The germline V gene encodes CDR1 SGHTA and CDR2 FQGTGA. The CDR3 contains 18 residues. V was pared by 6 bases and J by 7 bases, with 18 bases of the junction left unmatched. CDR3 DNA sequence: TGTGCCAGCAGTTCCCGGCCCCGACTAGCGGAGAGAGGCGGGGAGCTGTTTTTT. Translation: CASSSRPRLAERGGELFF.

This clonotype was counted a few times. The V gene is TRBV20-1, the J gene TRBJ2-7, with 12 bases that match TRBD2. J gave up 3 bases and V 6 bases, and 12 bases lay outside the gene matches. Germline CDR1 and CDR2: DFQATT and SNEGSKA (reference sequence). CDR3 length: 16 amino acids. In DNA form, the CDR3 reads TGCAGTGCCCCACAGTGGGGGACTAGCGGGCTCTACGAGCAGTACTTC. Its translation is CSAPQWGTSGLYEQYF.